Each of the 6 T cell receptor beta chains below was sequenced from the same sample in a study of neurological immune-mediated disorders. One entry per CDR3 protein, called by TCRdb with MiXCR from the 5' RACE reads. The sample records 85,000 to 100,000 distinct CDR3 sequences, roughly 3.5% being singletons. Sequencing was done on a sample of PBMCs. The receptors stem from a young woman with multiple sclerosis.

Ten or more counts support this clonotype. This chain joins TRBV20-1 and TRBJ2-7, with TRBD2 matching 12 bases. CDR3 length equals 14 residues. The germline CDR1 and CDR2 sequences are DFQATT and SNEGSKA (reference sequence). Unmatched junction bases numbered 5, after V lost 2 bases and J lost 6 bases. The CDR3 loop reads CSARPGLAGSEQYF. CDR3 nucleotides: TGCAGTGCTAGACCGGGACTAGCGGGCTCCGAGCAGTACTTC.

This clonotype was seen many times. The V and J genes are TRBV15 and TRBJ1-1; a possible D gene is TRBD1 (6 bases). Between the trimmed V and J ends, which lost 0 bases and 3 bases, there was a span of 11 bases. The CDR3 runs 15 residues. CDR1 is LNHNV, CDR2 YYDKDF, per germline (reference sequence). The CDR3 spells CATSRESGAYTEAFF. The CDR3, as DNA: TGTGCCACCAGCAGAGAATCGGGGGCATACACTGAAGCTTTCTTT.

On this clonotype itself: This may stem from a read error, because a much larger clone lies one nucleotide away. The gene calls are TRBV10-3 and TRBJ1-5; weak D call: TRBD1 (6 bases). The CDR3 totals 14 residues. CDR1 and CDR2 from the germline V gene are ENHRY and SYGVKD. The CDR3 sequence: CAISEQGGRQPQNF. CDR3 nucleotides: TGTGCCATCAGTGAACAGGGTGGTCGTCAGCCCCAGAATTTT.

This clonotype was counted at least ten times. The V and J genes are TRBV6-5 and TRBJ1-1; perhaps TRBD1 as D (5 bases). Germline CDR1 and CDR2: MNHEY and SVGAGI. Trimming stripped 4 bases from V and 4 bases from J, with 13 bases between. The CDR3 is 14 amino acids. The CDR3 sequence is CASSSRGEGTEAFF. Written as DNA, the CDR3 is TGTGCCAGCAGTTCTCGGGGGGAAGGCACTGAAGCTTTCTTT.

This clonotype was picked up a small number of times. This sequence joins TRBV15 and TRBJ1-2, with TRBD1 identical over 11 bases. Unmatched junction bases numbered 9, after V lost 1 base and J lost 2 bases. The CDR3 totals 18 residues. The germline gives CDR1 LNHNV, CDR2 YYDKDF (reference sequence). In DNA form, the CDR3 reads TGTGCCACCAGCAGAGGGGGACAGGGGGGTCTCACGAACTATGGCTACACCTTC. This encodes CATSRGGQGGLTNYGYTF.

This clonotype appeared many times. The chain is built from TRBV5-1 and TRBJ2-1; 7 positions agree with TRBD2. Germline-derived CDR1 and CDR2 are SGHRS and YFSETQ. Trimming at V came to 2 bases and at J to 7 bases, leaving 6 bases not matched to a gene. This CDR3 region has 14 residues. The CDR3 is CASSFGGMGNEQFF. In DNA, the CDR3 is TGCGCCAGCAGCTTCGGGGGGATGGGGAATGAGCAGTTCTTC.